This TCR beta chain was identified during a study of T cell responses to AZD1222 COVID-19 vaccine. Assay used: immunoSEQ multiplex PCR; TCRdb lists only in-frame clones, some missing. This table has roughly 93,000 clones, about 86% appearing once. Study results and caveats: Close to half of all spike-specific TCRs reportedly target regions of the variants that are unmutated. The study found vaccine-associated CD4 TCRs spanning spike, dominant at 160-218 and 743-854. Just a handful of people given AZD1222 tested seropositive at baseline. There were mostly white British donors and more females than males, and clonal diversity was possibly underestimated.

With respect to this clone: The antigen is unknown.

The source material was peripheral blood, sampled on day 0 of AZD1222 vaccination. This clonotype was obtained from an adult in good health.

CDR3 amino acids: CASSLGAGLYEQYF. CDR3 coding DNA: TGTGCCAGCAGCTTAGGGGCAGGGCTGTACGAGCAGTACTTC. This chain connects TRBV11-2 to TRBJ2-7; a possible D gene is TRBD1 (5 bases). The CDR3 sequence is 14 residues long. Trimming stripped 1 base from V and 4 bases from J, with 11 bases between. Per germline, CDR1 SGHAT and CDR2 FQNNGV.